The T cell receptor beta chain described here comes from a study of OX40 agonist ivuxolimab in advanced cancers. Study-wide results and caveats: Some patients who did not respond also had low normalized T-cell clonal expansion. Partial responders dosed at 0.1-3.0 mg/kg displayed clonal expansion ranking among the lowest.

The method was immunoSEQ multiplex PCR; TCRdb's version includes in-frame clones alone and lacks a portion of them. The sample holds about 110,000 clones, around 93% seen once. As concerns this clone: Its specificity is not known.

There are 15 residues in the CDR3. V was shortened by 4 bases and J by 4 bases, with 17 bases between the two germline ends. Looked up from germline, CDR1 is SGHDT and CDR2 is YYEEEE. The chain recombines TRBV5-6 with TRBJ1-1; tentatively, D is TRBD1 (6 bases). The origin of this receptor is an adult with an advanced solid tumor such as melanoma, head and neck, liver or kidney cancer. The source material was CD4+ or CD8+ T cells sorted from blood, sampled in a trial of the OX40 agonist ivuxolimab. CDR3 region: CASSRQSLRGTEAFF. The CDR3 region has the DNA TGTGCCAGCAGCAGGCAGAGCCTCAGGGGCACTGAAGCTTTCTTT.